The sequence of this TCR beta chain was determined in a study of T-cell memory formation after mild COVID-19. Study summary: TCR clusters mostly belonged to single donors. Study-wide points: Clones that contracted from day 15 to 85 had balanced CD4/CD8; later expanders were CD4+ biased.

As concerns this clonotype: The antigen is not known.

5'RACE primed from the constant segment yielded TCR alpha and TCR beta cDNA libraries bearing sample barcodes and UMIs. TCRdb itself ran the 5' RACE reads through MiXCR, one entry per CDR3 protein. The sample has 350,000 to 450,000 distinct CDR3 sequences, approximately 24% seen once. Germline V gives CDR1 SGHVS, CDR2 FNYEAQ. The junction had 7 bases not matched to a gene; V was cut back by 5 bases and J by 1 base. CDR3 size: 15 residues. The origin of this receptor is an adult woman who had mild COVID-19 (a few samples of this study predate the infection). Cell type and time point are not known. The chain is built from TRBV7-6 and TRBJ2-5; 7 bases fit TRBD1. The sample comprised PBMCs or a T cell subset sorted from them (not recorded which). The CDR3 loop is CASSQTTGSQETQYF. The CDR3 region has the DNA TGTGCCAGCAGCCAAACGACAGGGTCCCAAGAGACCCAGTACTTC.